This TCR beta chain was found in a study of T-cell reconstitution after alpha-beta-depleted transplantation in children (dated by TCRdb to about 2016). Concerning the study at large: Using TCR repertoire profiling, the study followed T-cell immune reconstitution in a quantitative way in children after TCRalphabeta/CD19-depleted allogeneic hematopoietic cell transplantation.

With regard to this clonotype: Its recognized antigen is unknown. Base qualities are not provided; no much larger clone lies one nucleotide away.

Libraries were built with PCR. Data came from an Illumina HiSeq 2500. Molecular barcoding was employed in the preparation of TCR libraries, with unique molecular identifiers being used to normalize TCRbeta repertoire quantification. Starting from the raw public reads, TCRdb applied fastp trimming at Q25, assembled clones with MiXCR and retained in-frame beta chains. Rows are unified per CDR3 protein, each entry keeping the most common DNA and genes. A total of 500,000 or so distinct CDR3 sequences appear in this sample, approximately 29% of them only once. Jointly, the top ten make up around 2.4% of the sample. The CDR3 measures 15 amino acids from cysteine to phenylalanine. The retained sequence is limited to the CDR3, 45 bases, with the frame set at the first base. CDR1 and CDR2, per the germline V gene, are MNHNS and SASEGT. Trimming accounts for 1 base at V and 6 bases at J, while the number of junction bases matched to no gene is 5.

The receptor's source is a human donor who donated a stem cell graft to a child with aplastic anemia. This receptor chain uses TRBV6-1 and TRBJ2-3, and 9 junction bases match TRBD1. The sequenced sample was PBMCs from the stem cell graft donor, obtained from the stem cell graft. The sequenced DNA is TGTGCCAGCAGTGAAGGGACAGGGGAGTTGGATACGCAGTATTTT. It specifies CASSEGTGELDTQYF.